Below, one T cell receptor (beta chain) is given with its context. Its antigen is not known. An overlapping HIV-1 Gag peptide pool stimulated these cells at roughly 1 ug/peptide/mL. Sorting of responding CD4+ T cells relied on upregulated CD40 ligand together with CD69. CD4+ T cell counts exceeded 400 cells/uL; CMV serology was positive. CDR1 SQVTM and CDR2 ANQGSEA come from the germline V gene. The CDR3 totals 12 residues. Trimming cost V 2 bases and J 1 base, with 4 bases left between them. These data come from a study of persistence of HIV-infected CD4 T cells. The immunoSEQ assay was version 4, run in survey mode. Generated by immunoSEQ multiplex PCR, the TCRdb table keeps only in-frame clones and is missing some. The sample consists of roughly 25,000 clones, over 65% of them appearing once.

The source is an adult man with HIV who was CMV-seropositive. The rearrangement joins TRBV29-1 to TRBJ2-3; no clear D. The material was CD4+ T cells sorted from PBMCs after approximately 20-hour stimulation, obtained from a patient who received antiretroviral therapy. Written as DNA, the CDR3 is TGCAGCGTTGAACTAGGCACAGATACGCAGTATTTT. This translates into CSVELGTDTQYF.